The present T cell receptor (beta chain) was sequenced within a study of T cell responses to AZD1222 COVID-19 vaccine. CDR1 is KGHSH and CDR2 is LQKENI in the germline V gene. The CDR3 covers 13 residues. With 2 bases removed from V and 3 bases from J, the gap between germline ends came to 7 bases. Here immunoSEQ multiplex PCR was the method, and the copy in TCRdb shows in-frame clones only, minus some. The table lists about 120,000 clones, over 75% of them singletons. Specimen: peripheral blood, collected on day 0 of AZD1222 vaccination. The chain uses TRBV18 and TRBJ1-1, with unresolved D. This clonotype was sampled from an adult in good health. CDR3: CASSPTVDTEAFF. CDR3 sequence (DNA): TGTGCCAGCTCACCAACAGTCGACACTGAAGCTTTCTTT.